These T cell receptor beta chains were read from a single sample in a study of cytomegalovirus exposure and HLA in healthy donors. Libraries were prepared by immunoSEQ multiplex PCR; TCRdb keeps only in-frame clonotypes and omits some of them. The table lists under 65,000 clones. The sequencing input was PBMCs. The receptors stem from a woman aged 18-29 years in good health and CMV-seronegative. The CDR3 runs from the conserved cysteine through the conserved F or W. The order of the fields is D gene, V gene, J gene, CDR3 protein, CDR3 DNA. D genes are given only for firm matches.

.	TRBV25-1	TRBJ1-2	CASSALAGNGYTF	TGTGCCAGCAGTGCCTTGGCAGGCAATGGCTACACCTTC
TRBD1	TRBV19	TRBJ1-1	CASIPTGGNTEAFF	TGTGCCAGTATCCCGACAGGGGGTAACACTGAAGCTTTCTTT
TRBD1	TRBV6-1	TRBJ2-4	CASSARTGQENIQYF	TGTGCCAGCAGTGCTAGGACGGGACAGGAGAACATTCAGTACTTC
TRBD2	TRBV4-1	TRBJ2-7	CASSQGGGSSYEQYF	TGCGCCAGCAGCCAAGGCGGCGGGAGCTCCTACGAGCAGTACTTC
TRBD1	TRBV6-1	TRBJ2-7	CASSVGTGGYEQYF	TGTGCCAGCAGTGTAGGGACAGGGGGCTACGAGCAGTACTTC
.	TRBV6-6	TRBJ2-7	CASTLQGEGEQYF	TGTGCCAGCACTTTACAGGGTGAGGGTGAGCAGTACTTC
TRBD1	TRBV5-5	TRBJ1-5	CASSLQGAGQPQHF	TGTGCCAGCAGCTTACAGGGGGCAGGTCAGCCCCAGCATTTT
TRBD2	TRBV7-6	TRBJ2-2	CASSFSERGNTGELFF	TGTGCCAGCAGCTTTTCGGAGCGGGGGAACACCGGGGAGCTGTTTTTT
TRBD1	TRBV7-3	TRBJ1-1	CASSPQGQLAGPRRGEAFF	TGTGCCAGCAGCCCCCAGGGACAGTTAGCCGGGCCCAGACGGGGTGAAGCTTTCTTT
TRBD1	TRBV25-1	TRBJ2-7	CATTQGSHEQYF	TGTGCCACCACACAGGGGAGTCACGAGCAGTACTTC
.	TRBV5-1	TRBJ2-5	CASSSGEPSRAETQYF	TGCGCCAGCAGCTCGGGGGAACCCTCAAGGGCAGAGACCCAGTACTTC
TRBD1	TRBV19	TRBJ1-2	CASSLDRGEDYGYTF	TGTGCCAGTAGCCTGGACAGGGGTGAGGACTATGGCTACACCTTC
.	TRBV25-1	TRBJ2-4	CASSGGEQGIAKNIQYF	TGTGCCAGCAGTGGAGGAGAACAGGGAATCGCCAAAAACATTCAGTACTTC
TRBD2	TRBV13	TRBJ2-1	CASSSQSGTTPSLYNEQFF	TGTGCCAGCAGCTCCCAGTCCGGGACTACTCCTTCCCTCTACAATGAGCAGTTCTTC
TRBD1	TRBV25-1	TRBJ2-7	CASSPRHGTGGANEQYF	TGTGCCAGCAGTCCTCGGCATGGGACAGGGGGTGCCAACGAGCAGTACTTC
.	TRBV25-1	TRBJ2-2	CASSEPQGAGELFF	TGTGCCAGCAGTGAGCCACAGGGTGCCGGGGAGCTGTTTTTT
.	TRBV5-1	TRBJ2-1	CASSLALGHRDQFF	TGCGCCAGCAGCTTGGCCCTAGGCCACAGGGATCAGTTCTTC
TRBD1	TRBV6-1	TRBJ2-5	CASSVNAGGGETQYF	TGTGCCAGCAGCGTTAACGCAGGGGGCGGTGAGACCCAGTACTTC
.	TRBV30	TRBJ1-2	CAWSGIQGKGSYGYTF	TGTGCCTGGAGTGGTATCCAGGGAAAAGGCAGCTATGGCTACACCTTC
TRBD1	TRBV6-6	TRBJ2-7	CASSYSGQARSYF	TGTGCCAGCAGTTACTCAGGACAGGCCAGGTCGTACTTC
.	TRBV25-1	TRBJ1-2	CASSEAEGPGGHGYTF	TGTGCCAGCAGTGAAGCGGAAGGGCCGGGAGGTCATGGCTACACCTTC
TRBD2	TRBV7-9	TRBJ2-1	CASSLGGAFNEQFF	TGTGCCAGCAGCCTCGGGGGGGCCTTCAATGAGCAGTTCTTC
.	TRBV5-1	TRBJ1-2	CASSLGGSDGYTF	TGCGCCAGCAGCTTGGGAGGATCGGATGGCTACACCTTC
.	TRBV5-1	TRBJ2-7	CASSPPTSGPGEQYF	TGCGCCAGCAGCCCCCCGACTAGTGGGCCGGGCGAGCAGTACTTC
.	TRBV13	TRBJ1-6	CASNSASGGGLELNSPLHF	TGTGCCAGCAACTCAGCCAGTGGGGGGGGTCTGGAATTAAATTCACCCCTCCACTTT
TRBD2	TRBV6-1	TRBJ2-1	CASSVSSGEYNEQFF	TGTGCCAGCAGTGTATCTAGCGGGGAGTACAATGAGCAGTTCTTC
.	TRBV18	TRBJ1-5	CASSSSSRWLNQPQHF	TGTGCCAGCTCATCCTCCTCCCGCTGGCTCAATCAGCCCCAGCATTTT
.	TRBV19	TRBJ1-2	CASSAGLEDYGYTF	TGTGCCAGTAGTGCCGGATTGGAGGACTATGGCTACACCTTC
.	TRBV25-1	TRBJ2-2	CASSGYRENTGELFF	TGTGCCAGCAGTGGGTACAGGGAGAACACCGGGGAGCTGTTTTTT
.	TRBV4-2	TRBJ2-1	CASSEGPEEPPTGQFF	TGTGCCAGCAGCGAAGGGCCGGAGGAGCCCCCCACCGGGCAGTTCTTC
.	TRBV6-5	TRBJ2-7	CASSYDADRNYEQYF	TGTGCCAGCAGTTACGACGCGGACAGAAACTACGAGCAGTACTTC
TRBD1	TRBV9	TRBJ1-2	CASSPTGNYGYTF	TGTGCCAGCAGCCCGACAGGGAACTATGGCTACACCTTC
TRBD2	TRBV27	TRBJ2-7	CASSLYPTSPYEQYF	TGTGCCAGCAGTTTATACCCGACTAGCCCCTACGAGCAGTACTTC
TRBD2	TRBV6-1	TRBJ2-7	CASNNGRGYGEQYF	TGTGCCAGCAATAACGGGAGGGGATACGGCGAGCAGTACTTC
.	TRBV4-1	TRBJ1-1	CASSQEPGLLTEAFF	TGCGCCAGCAGCCAAGAACCCGGACTGCTCACTGAAGCTTTCTTT
.	TRBV12-5	TRBJ2-3	CASGKRGPDTQYF	TGTGCTAGTGGGAAAAGAGGGCCAGATACGCAGTATTTT
TRBD1	TRBV6-5	TRBJ1-1	CASSRQGTVEAFF	TGTGCCAGCAGTCGCCAGGGGACAGTTGAAGCTTTCTTT
TRBD2	TRBV7-9	TRBJ2-5	CASSSGGGETQYF	TGTGCCAGCAGCTCCGGGGGGGGAGAGACCCAGTACTTC
TRBD2	TRBV4-2	TRBJ2-5	CASSQDPAGGQETQYF	TGTGCCAGCAGCCAAGATCCAGCGGGGGGGCAAGAGACCCAGTACTTC
.	TRBV11-3	TRBJ1-1	CASSPGSRGAFF	TGTGCCAGCAGCCCCGGCTCTCGGGGAGCTTTCTTT
.	TRBV27	TRBJ1-5	CASSSTVWQPQHF	TGTGCCAGCAGTTCCACTGTTTGGCAGCCCCAGCATTTT
.	TRBV2	TRBJ2-7	CASSSDSYEQYF	TGTGCCAGCAGTTCCGACAGCTACGAGCAGTACTTC